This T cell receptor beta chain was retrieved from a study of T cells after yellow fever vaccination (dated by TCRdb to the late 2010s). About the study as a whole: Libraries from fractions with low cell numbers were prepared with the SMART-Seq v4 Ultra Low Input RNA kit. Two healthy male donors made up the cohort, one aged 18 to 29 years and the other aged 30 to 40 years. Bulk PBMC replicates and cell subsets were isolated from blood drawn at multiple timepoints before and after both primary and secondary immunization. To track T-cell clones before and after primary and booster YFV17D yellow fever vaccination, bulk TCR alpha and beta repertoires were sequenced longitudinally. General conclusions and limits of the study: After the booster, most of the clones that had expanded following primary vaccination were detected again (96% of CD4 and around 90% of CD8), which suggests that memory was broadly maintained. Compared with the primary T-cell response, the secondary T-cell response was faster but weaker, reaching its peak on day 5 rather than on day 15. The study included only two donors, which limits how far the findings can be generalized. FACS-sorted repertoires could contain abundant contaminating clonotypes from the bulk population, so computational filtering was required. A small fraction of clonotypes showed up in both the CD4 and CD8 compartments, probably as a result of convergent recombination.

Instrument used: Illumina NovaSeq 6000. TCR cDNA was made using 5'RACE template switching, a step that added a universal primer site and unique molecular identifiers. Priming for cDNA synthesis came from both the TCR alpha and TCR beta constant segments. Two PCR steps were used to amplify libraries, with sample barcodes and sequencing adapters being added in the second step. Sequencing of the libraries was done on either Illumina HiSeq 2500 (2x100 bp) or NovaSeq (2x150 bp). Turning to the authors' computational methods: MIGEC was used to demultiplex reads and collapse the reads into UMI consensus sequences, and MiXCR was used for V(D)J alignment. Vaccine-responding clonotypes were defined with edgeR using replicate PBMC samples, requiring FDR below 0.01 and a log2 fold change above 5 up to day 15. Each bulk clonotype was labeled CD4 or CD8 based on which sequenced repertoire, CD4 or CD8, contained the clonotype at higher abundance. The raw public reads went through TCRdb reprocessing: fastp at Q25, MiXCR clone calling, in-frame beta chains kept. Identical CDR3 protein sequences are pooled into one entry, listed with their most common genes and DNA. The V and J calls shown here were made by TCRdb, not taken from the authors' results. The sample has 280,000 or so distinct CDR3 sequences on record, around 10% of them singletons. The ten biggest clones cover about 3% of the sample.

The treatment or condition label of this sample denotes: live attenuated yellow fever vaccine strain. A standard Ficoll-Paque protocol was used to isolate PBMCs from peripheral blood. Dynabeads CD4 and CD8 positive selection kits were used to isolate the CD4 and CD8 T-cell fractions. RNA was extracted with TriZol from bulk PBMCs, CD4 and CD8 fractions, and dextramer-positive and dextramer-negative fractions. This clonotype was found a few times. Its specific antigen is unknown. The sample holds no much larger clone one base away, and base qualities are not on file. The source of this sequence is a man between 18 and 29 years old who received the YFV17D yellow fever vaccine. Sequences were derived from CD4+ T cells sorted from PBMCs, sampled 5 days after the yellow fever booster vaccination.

The CDR3 region: CASSGVRGSYNEQFF. The bases are TGTGCCAGCAGCGGGGTGCGGGGGTCCTACAATGAGCAGTTCTTC. The chain is assembled from TRBV5-6 and TRBJ2-1; 7 junctional bases match TRBD2. According to the germline V gene, CDR1 reads SGHDT and CDR2 reads YYEEEE. The V end gives up 4 bases and the J end 1 base, leaving 5 bases in the junction not matched to a gene. Taken from cysteine to phenylalanine, the CDR3 has 15 residues. Only the CDR3 part of the read is kept: 45 bases, read in frame from the first base.